The 6 T cell receptor beta chains below were found in one sample sequenced in a study of T-cell reconstitution after alpha-beta-depleted transplantation in children. Unique molecular identifiers featured in how the TCRbeta library was prepared. TCRdb called the PCR reads again in MiXCR, with one record for every CDR3 protein. The profile covers about 200,000 distinct CDR3 sequences, with approximately 8.4% appearing a single time and 35% taken by the ten largest. Source: PBMCs, mostly from graft donor cells, taken 360 days after TCRalphabeta/CD19-depleted stem cell transplant. The receptors stem from a male patient between 2 and 10 years old who had a stem cell transplant for acute myeloid leukemia, so the T cells may come from the graft donor.

The rearrangement uses TRBV20-1 and TRBJ2-1; 7 positions agree with TRBD2. V dropped 5 bases and J dropped 5; count of bases not matched to a gene: 6. CDR3 size: 13 residues. Germline CDR1 reads DFQATT; CDR2 reads SNEGSKA (reference sequence). The chain's CDR3 is CSALRGLDNEQFF. CDR3 nucleotide sequence: TGCAGTGCTCTACGAGGACTAGACAATGAGCAGTTCTTC.

This clonotype has a handful of counts. The chain employs TRBV19 and TRBJ1-2; 10 bases are a match to TRBD1. Germline trimming cut 7 bases from V and 12 bases from J; bases unmatched to any gene: 14. CDR1 LNHDA and CDR2 SQIVND come from the germline V gene (reference sequence). CDR3 length: 14 amino acids. This chain's CDR3 is CASIPGQGTGGHTF. As DNA, the CDR3 is TGTGCCAGTATTCCGGGACAGGGGACAGGAGGCCACACCTTC.

The chain recombines TRBV7-6 with TRBJ2-1; D is possibly TRBD1 or TRBD2 (6 bases each). Germline CDR1 reads SGHVS; CDR2 reads FNYEAQ. This CDR3 is 15 amino acids long. The V end lost 3 bases, the J end lost 4 bases, and 13 bases lay between the germline ends. Written as DNA, the CDR3 is TGTGCCAGCAGCTTGGAAGGGGGGATGTACAATGAGCAGTTCTTC. Amino acid sequence: CASSLEGGMYNEQFF. Combining the CDR3 with reference TRBV7-6 and TRBJ2-1 gives the whole variable domain GAGVSQSPRYKVTKRGQDVALRCDPISGHVSLYWYRQALGQGPEFLTYFNYEAQQDKSGLPNDRFSAERPEGSISTLTIQRTEQRDSAMYRCASSLEGGMYNEQFFGPGTRLTVL.

This clonotype has a handful of counts. A junction boundary mismatches the germline segment, possibly from a read error. The CDR3 loop reads CASSPGLAGVLSTDTQYF. The CDR3 DNA reads TGTGCTAGCAGCCCAGGACTAGCGGGAGTCCTTAGCACAGATACGCAGTATTTT. The rearrangement uses TRBV7-7 and TRBJ2-3, with 13 bases identical to TRBD2. CDR1 is SSHAT and CDR2 is FNYEAQ in the germline V gene (reference sequence). The CDR3 extends over 18 amino acids.

V gene TRBV5-5 combines with J gene TRBJ1-1; TRBD1 is a possible D gene (6 bases). The CDR3 has 15 amino acids. V was clipped by 5 bases and J by 4 bases, with 18 bases between them. Germline V lookup: CDR1 SGHKS, CDR2 YYEKEE (reference sequence). CDR3 protein: CASRFTGGAITEAFF. Written as DNA, the CDR3 is TGTGCCAGCAGATTTACTGGGGGGGCAATCACTGAAGCTTTCTTT.

In this sample, this clonotype turned up a few times. This chain joins TRBV6-5 and TRBJ2-5, with D possibly being TRBD1 (5 bases). V was clipped by 0 bases and J by 5 bases, with 7 bases between them. This CDR3 is built from 13 residues. Per the germline V gene, CDR1 is MNHEY and CDR2 is SVGAGI. CDR3 nucleotide sequence: TGTGCCAGCAGTTACTCTTACAGGGAGACCCAGTACTTC. Its translation is CASSYSYRETQYF.